The source of this T cell receptor beta chain is a study of T cell changes during pregnancy in multiple sclerosis. V lost 4 bases, J lost 11 bases, and 6 bases stayed unmatched. Germline V gene data show CDR1 as LNHDA and CDR2 as SQIVND (reference sequence). The CDR3 is 12 residues long. Some clones are missing from TCRdb's copy, which holds only in-frame ones; the method was immunoSEQ multiplex PCR. The sample carries 75,000 to 80,000 clones, about 93% recorded once. The receptor's source is a female donor in good health, enrolled as a control in a pregnancy study. The V and J genes are TRBV19 and TRBJ2-7; 9 nucleotides agree with TRBD1. The sample consisted of peripheral blood, taken after pregnancy. The CDR3 region is CASSNEQGAKYF. The DNA for the CDR3 is TGTGCCAGTAGTAATGAACAGGGGGCAAAGTACTTC. The variable domain in full, completed from reference TRBV19 and TRBJ2-7, reads DGGITQSPKYLFRKEGQNVTLSCEQNLNHDAMYWYRQDPGQGLRLIYYSQIVNDFQKGDIAEGYSVSREKKESFPLTVTSAQKNPTAFYLCASSNEQGAKYFGPGTRLTVT.